This TCR beta chain was sequenced in a study of glioma-infiltrating T cells. This clonotype was recorded many times. Germline V lookup: CDR1 MNHEY, CDR2 SVGEGT. This CDR3 comprises 16 residues. Trimming took 0 bases from V and 3 from J, leaving 15 bases between them. Amplification of TCR alpha and beta CDR3 regions from RNA used iRepertoire nested multiplex PCR. TCRdb passed the multiplex PCR reads through MiXCR, listing each CDR3 protein once. Here the sample spans fewer than 500,000 distinct CDR3 sequences, 35% to 45% being singletons. Source material: glioma tissue, nonneoplastic brain tissue, or PBMCs (not recorded which). The chain recombines TRBV6-2 or TRBV6-3 with TRBJ2-7, with D uncertain. The clonotype was recovered from a human donor with low-grade glioma or glioblastoma, undergoing nonglioma brain surgery, or in good health (not recorded which). CDR3 protein: CASSYSSDRPVYEQYF. In DNA form, the CDR3 reads TGTGCCAGCAGTTACTCCAGCGACCGCCCGGTCTACGAGCAGTACTTC.